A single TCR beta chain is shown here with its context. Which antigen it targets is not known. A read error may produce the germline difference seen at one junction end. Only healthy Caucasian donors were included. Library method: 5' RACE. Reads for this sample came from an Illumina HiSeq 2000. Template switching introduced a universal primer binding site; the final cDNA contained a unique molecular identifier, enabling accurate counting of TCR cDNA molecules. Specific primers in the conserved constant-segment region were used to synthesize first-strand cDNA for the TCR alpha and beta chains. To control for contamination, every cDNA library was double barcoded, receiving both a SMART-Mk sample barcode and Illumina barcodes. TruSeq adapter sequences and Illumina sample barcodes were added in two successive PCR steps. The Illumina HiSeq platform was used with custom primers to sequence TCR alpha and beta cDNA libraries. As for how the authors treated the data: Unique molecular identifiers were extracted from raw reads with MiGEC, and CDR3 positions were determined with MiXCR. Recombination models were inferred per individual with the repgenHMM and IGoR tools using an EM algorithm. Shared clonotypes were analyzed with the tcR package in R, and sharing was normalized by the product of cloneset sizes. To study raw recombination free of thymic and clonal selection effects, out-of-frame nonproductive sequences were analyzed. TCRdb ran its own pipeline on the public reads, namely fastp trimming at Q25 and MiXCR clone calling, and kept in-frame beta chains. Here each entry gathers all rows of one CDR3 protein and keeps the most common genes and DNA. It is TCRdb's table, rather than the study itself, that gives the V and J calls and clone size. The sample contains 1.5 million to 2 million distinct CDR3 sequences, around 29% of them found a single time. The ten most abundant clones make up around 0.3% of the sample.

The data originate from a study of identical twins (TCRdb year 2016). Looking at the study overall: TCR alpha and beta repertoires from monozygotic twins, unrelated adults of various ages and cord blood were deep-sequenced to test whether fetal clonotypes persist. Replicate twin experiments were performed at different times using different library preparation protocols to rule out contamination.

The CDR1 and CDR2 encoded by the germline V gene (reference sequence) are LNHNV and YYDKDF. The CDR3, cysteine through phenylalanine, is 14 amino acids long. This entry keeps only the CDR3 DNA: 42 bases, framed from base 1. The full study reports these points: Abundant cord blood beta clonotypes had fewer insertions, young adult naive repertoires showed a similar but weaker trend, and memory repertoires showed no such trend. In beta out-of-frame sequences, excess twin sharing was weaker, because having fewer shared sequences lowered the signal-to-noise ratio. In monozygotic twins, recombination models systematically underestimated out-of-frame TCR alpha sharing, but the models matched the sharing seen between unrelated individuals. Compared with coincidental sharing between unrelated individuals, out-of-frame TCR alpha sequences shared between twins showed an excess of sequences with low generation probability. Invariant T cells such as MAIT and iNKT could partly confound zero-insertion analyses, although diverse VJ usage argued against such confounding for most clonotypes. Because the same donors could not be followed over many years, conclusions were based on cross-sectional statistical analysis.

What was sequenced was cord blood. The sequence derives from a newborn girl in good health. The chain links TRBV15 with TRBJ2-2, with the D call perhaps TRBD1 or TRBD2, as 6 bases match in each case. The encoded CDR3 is CATSRGSLEGGLFF. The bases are TGTGCCACCAGCAGAGGTTCTCTTGAGGGGGGGCTGTTTTTT.